This TCR beta chain emerged from a study of beta chain features in type 1 diabetes. Whole-study findings and limits: People with Type 1 diabetes carried modestly yet significantly shorter TCRB CDR3s in all four CD4+ subsets.

A remark on this clone: Antigen unknown.

The whole isolated RNA underwent reverse transcription, so sequencing captured expressed TCRB transcripts. Produced via immunoSEQ multiplex PCR; TCRdb's table is partial and in-frame only. The data hold 300,000 to 350,000 clones, with around an eighth observed a single time. The germline V gene encodes CDR1 MNHEY and CDR2 SVGAGI. This CDR3 has 15 amino acids. With V trimmed by 6 bases and J by 2 bases, 6 bases remained unmatched. What was sequenced was naive CD4+ T cells from blood. J is TRBJ2-3 and V is TRBV6-5; 9 bases align to TRBD2. The sequence derives from a woman aged 18 to 35 with type 1 diabetes. CDR3 in DNA: TGTGCCAGCAGCCCCGGACTAGCGAACACAGATACGCAGTATTTT. The encoded protein is CASSPGLANTDTQYF.